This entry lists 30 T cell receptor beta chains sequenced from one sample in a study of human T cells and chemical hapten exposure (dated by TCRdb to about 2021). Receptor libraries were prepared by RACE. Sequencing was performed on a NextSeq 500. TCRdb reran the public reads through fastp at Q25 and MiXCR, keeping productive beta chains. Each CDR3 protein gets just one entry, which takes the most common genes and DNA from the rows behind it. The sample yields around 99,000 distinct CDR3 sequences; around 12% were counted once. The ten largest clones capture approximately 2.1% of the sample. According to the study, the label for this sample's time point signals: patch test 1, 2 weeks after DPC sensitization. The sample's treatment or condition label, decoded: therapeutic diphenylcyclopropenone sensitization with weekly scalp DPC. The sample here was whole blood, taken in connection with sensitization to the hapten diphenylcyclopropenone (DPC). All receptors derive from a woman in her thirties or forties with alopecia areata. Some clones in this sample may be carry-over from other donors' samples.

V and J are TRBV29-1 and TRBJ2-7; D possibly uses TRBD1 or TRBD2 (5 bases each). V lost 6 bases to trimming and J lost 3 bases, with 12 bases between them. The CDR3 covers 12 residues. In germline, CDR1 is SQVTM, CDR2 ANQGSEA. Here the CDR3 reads CSVVRGDYEQYF. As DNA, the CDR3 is TGCAGCGTGGTGAGGGGCGACTACGAGCAGTACTTC.

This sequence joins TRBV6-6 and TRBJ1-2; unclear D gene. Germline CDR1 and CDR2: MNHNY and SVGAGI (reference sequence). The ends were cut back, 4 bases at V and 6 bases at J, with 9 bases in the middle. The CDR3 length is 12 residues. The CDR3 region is CASSFPGDGYTF. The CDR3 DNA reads TGTGCCAGCAGTTTCCCCGGAGATGGCTACACCTTC.

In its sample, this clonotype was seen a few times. CDR3 DNA sequence: TGTGCCAGCAGCCAATGCCGGGACAGAGACTCTGGAAACACCATATATTTT. It translates to CASSQCRDRDSGNTIYF. The chain links TRBV3-2 to TRBJ1-3; no check of the table's D call, TRBD1, against the DNA was made. TRBV3-2 counts as a pseudogene. This CDR3 contains 17 residues.

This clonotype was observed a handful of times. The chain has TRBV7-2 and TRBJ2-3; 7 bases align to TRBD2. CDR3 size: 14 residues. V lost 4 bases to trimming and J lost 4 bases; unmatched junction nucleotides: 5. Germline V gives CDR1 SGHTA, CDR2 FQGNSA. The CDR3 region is CASSSGLVADTQYF. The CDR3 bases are TGTGCCAGCAGCTCTGGACTAGTCGCAGATACGCAGTATTTT.

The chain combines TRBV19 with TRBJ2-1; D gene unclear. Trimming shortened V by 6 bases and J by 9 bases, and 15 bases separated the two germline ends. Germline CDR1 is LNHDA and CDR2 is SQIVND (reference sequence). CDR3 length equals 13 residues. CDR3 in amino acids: CASRSPVSLEQFF. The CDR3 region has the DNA TGTGCCAGTAGAAGCCCTGTGAGTCTTGAGCAGTTCTTC.

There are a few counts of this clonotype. CDR3 loop: CASSQVNGSPLHF. CDR3 nucleotide sequence: TGTGCCAGCTCTCAGGTTAATGGCTCACCCCTCCACTTT. This rearrangement joins TRBV6-1 to TRBJ1-6; unclear D gene. The germline V gene encodes CDR1 MNHNS and CDR2 SASEGT. Trimming shortened V by 8 bases and J by 10 bases, and 15 bases separated the two germline ends. The CDR3 contains 13 residues.

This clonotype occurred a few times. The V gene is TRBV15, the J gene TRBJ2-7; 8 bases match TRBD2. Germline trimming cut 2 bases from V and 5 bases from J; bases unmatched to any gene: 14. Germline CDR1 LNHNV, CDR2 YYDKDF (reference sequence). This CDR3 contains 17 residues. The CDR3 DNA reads TGTGCCACCAGCAGAAATATCGTGACGGGGGGGCATAACGAGCAGTACTTC. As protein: CATSRNIVTGGHNEQYF.

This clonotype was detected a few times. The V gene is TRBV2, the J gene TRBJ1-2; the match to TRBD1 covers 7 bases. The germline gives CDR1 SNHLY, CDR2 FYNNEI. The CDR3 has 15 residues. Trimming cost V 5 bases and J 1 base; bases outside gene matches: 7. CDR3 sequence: CASSPTGKVNYGYTF. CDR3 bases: TGTGCCAGCAGTCCGACAGGGAAGGTTAACTATGGCTACACCTTC. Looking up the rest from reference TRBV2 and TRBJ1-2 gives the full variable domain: EPEVTQTPSHQVTQMGQEVILRCVPISNHLYFYWYRQILGQKVEFLVSFYNNEISEKSEIFDDQFSVERPDGSNFTLKIRSTKLEDSAMYFCASSPTGKVNYGYTFGSGTRLTVV.

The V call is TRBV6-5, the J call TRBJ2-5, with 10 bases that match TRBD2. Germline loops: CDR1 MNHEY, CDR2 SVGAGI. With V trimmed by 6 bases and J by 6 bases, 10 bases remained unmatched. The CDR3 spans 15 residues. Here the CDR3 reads CASSLGLAGVKTQYF. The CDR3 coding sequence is TGTGCCAGCAGCCTGGGGCTAGCGGGAGTTAAGACCCAGTACTTC.

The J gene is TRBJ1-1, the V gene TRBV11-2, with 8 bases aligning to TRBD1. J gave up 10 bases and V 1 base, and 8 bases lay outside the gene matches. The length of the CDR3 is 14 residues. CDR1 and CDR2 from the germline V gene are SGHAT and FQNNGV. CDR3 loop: CASSLGQGNVGAFF. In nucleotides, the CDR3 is TGTGCCAGCAGCTTAGGACAGGGGAACGTAGGAGCTTTCTTT.

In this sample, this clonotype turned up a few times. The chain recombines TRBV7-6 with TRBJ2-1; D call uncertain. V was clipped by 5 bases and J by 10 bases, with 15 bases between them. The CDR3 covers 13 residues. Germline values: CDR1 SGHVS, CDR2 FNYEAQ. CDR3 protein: CASSHGPLKEQFF. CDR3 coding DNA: TGTGCCAGCAGCCACGGGCCCCTAAAGGAGCAGTTCTTC. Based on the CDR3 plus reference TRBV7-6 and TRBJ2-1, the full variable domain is GAGVSQSPRYKVTKRGQDVALRCDPISGHVSLYWYRQALGQGPEFLTYFNYEAQQDKSGLPNDRFSAERPEGSISTLTIQRTEQRDSAMYRCASSHGPLKEQFFGPGTRLTVL.

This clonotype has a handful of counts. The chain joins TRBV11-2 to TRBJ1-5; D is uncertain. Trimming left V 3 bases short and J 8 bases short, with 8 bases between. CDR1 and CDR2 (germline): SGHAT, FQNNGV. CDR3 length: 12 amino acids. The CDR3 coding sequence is TGTGCCAGCAGCTTTAACGGCAAGCCCCAGCATTTT. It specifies CASSFNGKPQHF.

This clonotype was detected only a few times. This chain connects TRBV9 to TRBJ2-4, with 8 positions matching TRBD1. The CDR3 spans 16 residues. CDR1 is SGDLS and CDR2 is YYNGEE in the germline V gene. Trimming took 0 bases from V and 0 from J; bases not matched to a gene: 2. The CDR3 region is CASSVGTGLAKNIQYF. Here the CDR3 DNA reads TGTGCCAGCAGCGTAGGGACAGGGCTAGCCAAAAACATTCAGTACTTC.

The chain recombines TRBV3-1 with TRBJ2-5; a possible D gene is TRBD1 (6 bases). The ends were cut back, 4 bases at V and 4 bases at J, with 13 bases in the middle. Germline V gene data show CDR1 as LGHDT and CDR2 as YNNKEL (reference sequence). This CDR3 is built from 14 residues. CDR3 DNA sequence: TGTGCCAGCAGCCCCCGGACAGTTATAGAGACCCAGTACTTC. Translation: CASSPRTVIETQYF.

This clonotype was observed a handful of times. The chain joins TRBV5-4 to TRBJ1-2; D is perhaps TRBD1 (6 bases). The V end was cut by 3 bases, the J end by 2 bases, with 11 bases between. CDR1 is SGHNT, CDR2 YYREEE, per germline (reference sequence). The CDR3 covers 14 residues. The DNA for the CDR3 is TGTGCCAGCAGCTCAGGACAGCGGAACTATGGCTACACCTTC. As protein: CASSSGQRNYGYTF.

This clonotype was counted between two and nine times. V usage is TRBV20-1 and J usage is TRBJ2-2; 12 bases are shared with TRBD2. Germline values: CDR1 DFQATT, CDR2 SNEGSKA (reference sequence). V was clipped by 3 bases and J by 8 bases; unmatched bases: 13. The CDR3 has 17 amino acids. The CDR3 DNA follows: TGCAGTGCTAGCCCCATCCTAGCGGGAGGGCCGCGGGGGGAGCTGTTTTTT. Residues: CSASPILAGGPRGELFF.

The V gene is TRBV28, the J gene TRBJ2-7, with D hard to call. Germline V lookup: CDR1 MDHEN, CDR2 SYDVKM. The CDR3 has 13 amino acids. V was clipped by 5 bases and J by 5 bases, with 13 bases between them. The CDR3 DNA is TGTGCCAGCAGTCCCGGACCGATGGACGAGCAGTACTTC. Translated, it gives CASSPGPMDEQYF. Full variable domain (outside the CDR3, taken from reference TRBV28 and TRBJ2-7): DVKVTQSSRYLVKRTGEKVFLECVQDMDHENMFWYRQDPGLGLRLIYFSYDVKMKEKGDIPEGYSVSREKKERFSLILESASTNQTSMYLCASSPGPMDEQYFGPGTRLTVT.

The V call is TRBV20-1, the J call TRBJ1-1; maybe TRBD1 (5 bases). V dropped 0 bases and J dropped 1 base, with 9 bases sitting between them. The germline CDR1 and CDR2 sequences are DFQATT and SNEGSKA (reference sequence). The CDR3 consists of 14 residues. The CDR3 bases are TGCAGTGCTAGAGATCCGACAGCGAACACTGAAGCTTTCTTT. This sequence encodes CSARDPTANTEAFF.

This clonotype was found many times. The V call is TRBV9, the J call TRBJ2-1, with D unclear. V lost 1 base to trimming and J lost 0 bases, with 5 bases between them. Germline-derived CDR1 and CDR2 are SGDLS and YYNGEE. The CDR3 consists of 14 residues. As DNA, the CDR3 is TGTGCCAGCAGCGTATATTCCTCCTACAATGAGCAGTTCTTC. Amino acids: CASSVYSSYNEQFF.

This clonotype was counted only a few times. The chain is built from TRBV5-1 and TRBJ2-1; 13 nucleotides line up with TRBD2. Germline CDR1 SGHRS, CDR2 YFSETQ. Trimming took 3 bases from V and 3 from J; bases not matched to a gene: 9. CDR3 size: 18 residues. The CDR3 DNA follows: TGCGCCAGCAGCTGGACAGGGGGACTAGCGGGGATCTACAATGAGCAGTTCTTC. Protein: CASSWTGGLAGIYNEQFF.

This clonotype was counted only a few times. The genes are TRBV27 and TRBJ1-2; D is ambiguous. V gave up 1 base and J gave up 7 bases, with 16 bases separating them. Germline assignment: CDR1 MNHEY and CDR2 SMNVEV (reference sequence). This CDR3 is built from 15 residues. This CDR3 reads CASSLWAGALAGYTF. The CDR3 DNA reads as TGTGCCAGCAGTTTATGGGCAGGAGCGCTCGCTGGCTACACCTTC.

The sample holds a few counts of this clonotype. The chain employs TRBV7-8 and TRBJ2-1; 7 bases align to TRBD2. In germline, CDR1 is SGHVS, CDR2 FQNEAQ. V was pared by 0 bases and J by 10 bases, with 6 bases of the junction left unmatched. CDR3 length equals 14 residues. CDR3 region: CASSLAGQGGEQFF. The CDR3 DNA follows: TGTGCCAGCAGCTTAGCGGGGCAGGGAGGGGAGCAGTTCTTC.

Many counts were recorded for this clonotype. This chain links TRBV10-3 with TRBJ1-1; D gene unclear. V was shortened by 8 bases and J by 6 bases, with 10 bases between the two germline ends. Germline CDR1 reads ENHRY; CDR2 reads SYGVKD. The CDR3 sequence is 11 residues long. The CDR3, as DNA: TGTGCCATCGGGAACGGACCTGAAGCTTTCTTT. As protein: CAIGNGPEAFF.

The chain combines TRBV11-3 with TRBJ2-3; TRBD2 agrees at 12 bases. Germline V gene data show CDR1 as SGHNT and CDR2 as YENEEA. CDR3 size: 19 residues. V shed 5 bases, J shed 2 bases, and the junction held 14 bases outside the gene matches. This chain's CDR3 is CASSPRGSGLAGLTDTQYF. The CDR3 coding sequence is TGTGCCAGCAGCCCAAGGGGTTCCGGACTAGCGGGGCTCACAGATACGCAGTATTTT. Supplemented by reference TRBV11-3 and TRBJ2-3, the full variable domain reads EAGVVQSPRYKIIEKKQPVAFWCNPISGHNTLYWYLQNLGQGPELLIRYENEEAVDDSQLPKDRFSAERLKGVDSTLKIQPAELGDSAVYLCASSPRGSGLAGLTDTQYFGPGTRLTVL.

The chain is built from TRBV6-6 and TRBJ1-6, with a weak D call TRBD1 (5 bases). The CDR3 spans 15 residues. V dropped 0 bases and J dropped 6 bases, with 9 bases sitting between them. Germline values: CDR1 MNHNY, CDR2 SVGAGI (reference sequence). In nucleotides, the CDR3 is TGTGCCAGCAGTTACTCGCAAAGGGGTAATTCACCCCTCCACTTT. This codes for CASSYSQRGNSPLHF.

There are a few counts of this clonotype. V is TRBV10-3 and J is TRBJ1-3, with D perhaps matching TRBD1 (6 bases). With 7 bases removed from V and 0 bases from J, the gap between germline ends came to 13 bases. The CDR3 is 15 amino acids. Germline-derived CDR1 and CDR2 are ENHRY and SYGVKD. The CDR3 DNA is TGTGCCATCAACCGGGACACCAGCTCTGGAAACACCATATATTTT. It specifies CAINRDTSSGNTIYF.

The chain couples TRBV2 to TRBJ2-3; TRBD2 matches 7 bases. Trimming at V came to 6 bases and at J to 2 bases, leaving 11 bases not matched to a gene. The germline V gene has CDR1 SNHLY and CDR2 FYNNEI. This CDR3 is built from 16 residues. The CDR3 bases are TGTGCCAGCAGGCCCTTGCCCAGCGGGGTCACAGATACGCAGTATTTT. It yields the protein CASRPLPSGVTDTQYF. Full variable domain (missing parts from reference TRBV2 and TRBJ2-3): EPEVTQTPSHQVTQMGQEVILRCVPISNHLYFYWYRQILGQKVEFLVSFYNNEISEKSEIFDDQFSVERPDGSNFTLKIRSTKLEDSAMYFCASRPLPSGVTDTQYFGPGTRLTVL.

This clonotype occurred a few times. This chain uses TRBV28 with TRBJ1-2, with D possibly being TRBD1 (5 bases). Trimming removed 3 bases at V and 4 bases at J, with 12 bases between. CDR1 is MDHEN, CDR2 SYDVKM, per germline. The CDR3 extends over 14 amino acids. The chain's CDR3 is CASSLGPVLYGYTF. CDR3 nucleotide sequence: TGTGCCAGCAGTTTGGGGCCGGTACTCTATGGCTACACCTTC.

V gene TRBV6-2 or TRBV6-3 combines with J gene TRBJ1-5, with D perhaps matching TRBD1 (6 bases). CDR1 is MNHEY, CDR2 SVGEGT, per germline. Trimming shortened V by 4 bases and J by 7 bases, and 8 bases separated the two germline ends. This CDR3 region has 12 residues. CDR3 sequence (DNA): TGTGCCAGCAGTTCCACAGGGCAGCCCCAGCATTTT. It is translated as CASSSTGQPQHF.

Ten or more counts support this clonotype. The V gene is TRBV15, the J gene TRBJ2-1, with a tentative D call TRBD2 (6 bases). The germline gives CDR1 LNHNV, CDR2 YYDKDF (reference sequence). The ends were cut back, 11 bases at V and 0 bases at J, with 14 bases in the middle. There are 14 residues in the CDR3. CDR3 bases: TGTGCCGTCCAACGGGACTTCTCCTACAATGAGCAGTTCTTC. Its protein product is CAVQRDFSYNEQFF.